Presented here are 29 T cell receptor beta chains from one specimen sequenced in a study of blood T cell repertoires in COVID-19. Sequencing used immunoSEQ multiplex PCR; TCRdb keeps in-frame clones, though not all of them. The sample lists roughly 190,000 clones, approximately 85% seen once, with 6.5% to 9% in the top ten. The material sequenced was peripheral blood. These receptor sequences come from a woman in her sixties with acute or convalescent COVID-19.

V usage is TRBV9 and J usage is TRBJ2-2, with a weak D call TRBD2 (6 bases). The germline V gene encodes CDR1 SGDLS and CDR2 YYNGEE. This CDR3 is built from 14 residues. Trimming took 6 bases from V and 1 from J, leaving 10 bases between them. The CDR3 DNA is TGTGCCAGCATCAGGGACTTGAACACCGGGGAGCTGTTTTTT. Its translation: CASIRDLNTGELFF. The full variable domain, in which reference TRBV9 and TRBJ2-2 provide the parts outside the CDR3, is DSGVTQTPKHLITATGQRVTLRCSPRSGDLSVYWYQQSLDQGLQFLIQYYNGEERAKGNILERFSAQQFPDLHSELNLSSLELGDSALYFCASIRDLNTGELFFGEGSRLTVL.

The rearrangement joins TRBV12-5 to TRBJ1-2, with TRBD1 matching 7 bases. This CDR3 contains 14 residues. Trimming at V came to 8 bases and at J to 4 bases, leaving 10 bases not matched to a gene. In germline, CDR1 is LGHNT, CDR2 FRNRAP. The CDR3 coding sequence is TGTGCTAGTCTTCGGAGGGGGCTAGGCTATGGCTACACCTTC. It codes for CASLRRGLGYGYTF.

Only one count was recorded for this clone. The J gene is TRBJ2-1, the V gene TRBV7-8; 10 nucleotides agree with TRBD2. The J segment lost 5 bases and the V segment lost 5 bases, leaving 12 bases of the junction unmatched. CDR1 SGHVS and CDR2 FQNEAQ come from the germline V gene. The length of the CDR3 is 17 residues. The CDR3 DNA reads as TGTGCCAGCAGCCTACTAGCGGGAATTGCTGGGAACAATGAGCAGTTCTTC. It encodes CASSLLAGIAGNNEQFF.

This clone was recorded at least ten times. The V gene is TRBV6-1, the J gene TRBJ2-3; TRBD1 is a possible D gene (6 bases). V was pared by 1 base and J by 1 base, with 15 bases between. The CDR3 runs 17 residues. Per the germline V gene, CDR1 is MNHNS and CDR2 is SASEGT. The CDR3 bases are TGTGCCAGCAGTGAAGGGAGAGGGGGTTACCGCACAGATACGCAGTATTTT. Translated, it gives CASSEGRGGYRTDTQYF.

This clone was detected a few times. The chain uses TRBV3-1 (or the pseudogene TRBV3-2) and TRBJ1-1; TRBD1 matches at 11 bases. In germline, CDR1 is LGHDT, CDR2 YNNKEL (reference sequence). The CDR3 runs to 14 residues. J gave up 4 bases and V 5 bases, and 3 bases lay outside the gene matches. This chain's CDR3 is CASSSGQGGTEAFF. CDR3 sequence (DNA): TGTGCCAGCAGCTCGGGACAGGGGGGCACTGAAGCTTTCTTT.

CDR3 sequence (DNA): TGTGCCAGCAGCTGGGGACAGGGGACTTATGAAAAACTGTTTTTT. Amino acid sequence: CASSWGQGTYEKLFF. The chain is built from TRBV7-9 and TRBJ1-4, with 10 bases that match TRBD1. The CDR3 contains 15 residues. With 4 bases clipped from V and 6 bases from J, the junction kept 5 bases outside the gene matches. Germline CDR1 is SEHNR and CDR2 is FQNEAQ (reference sequence).

The CDR3 region has the DNA TGTGCCAGCAGTTCACTCCCAGGGGTCTATGGCTACACCTTC. Translating gives CASSSLPGVYGYTF. The genes are TRBV28 and TRBJ1-2, with a tentative D call TRBD1 (6 bases). This CDR3 has 14 amino acids. The V gene's germline CDR1 is MDHEN and CDR2 SYDVKM. The V gene lost 4 bases and the J gene lost 4 bases, with 13 bases spanning the gap.

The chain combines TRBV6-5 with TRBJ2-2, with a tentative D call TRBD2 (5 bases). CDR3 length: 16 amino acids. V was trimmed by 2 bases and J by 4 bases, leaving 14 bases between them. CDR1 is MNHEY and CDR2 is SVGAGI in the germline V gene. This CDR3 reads CASSYGPRVPTGELFF. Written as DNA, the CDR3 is TGTGCCAGCAGTTACGGTCCGAGGGTACCCACCGGGGAGCTGTTTTTT.

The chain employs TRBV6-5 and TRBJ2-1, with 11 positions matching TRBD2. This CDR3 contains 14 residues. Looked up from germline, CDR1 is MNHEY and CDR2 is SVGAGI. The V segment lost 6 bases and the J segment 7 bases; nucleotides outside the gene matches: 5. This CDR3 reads CASRLAGGSNEQFF. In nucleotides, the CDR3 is TGTGCCAGCAGGTTAGCGGGGGGGAGTAATGAGCAGTTCTTC.

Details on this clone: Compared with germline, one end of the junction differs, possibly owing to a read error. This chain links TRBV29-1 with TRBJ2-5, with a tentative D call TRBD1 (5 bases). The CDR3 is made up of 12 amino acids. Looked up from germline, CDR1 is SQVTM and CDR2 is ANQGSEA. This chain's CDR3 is CNVVRQKETQYF. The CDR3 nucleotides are TGCAACGTTGTACGACAGAAAGAGACCCAGTACTTC.

The DNA for the CDR3 is TGTGCCAGCAGCCCCGGACAGAGGAGCTACACCTTC. Protein sequence: CASSPGQRSYTF. This chain uses TRBV12-3 or TRBV12-4 with TRBJ1-2, with D possibly matching TRBD1 (6 bases). The CDR3 totals 12 residues. V was trimmed by 6 bases and J by 9 bases, leaving 14 bases between them.

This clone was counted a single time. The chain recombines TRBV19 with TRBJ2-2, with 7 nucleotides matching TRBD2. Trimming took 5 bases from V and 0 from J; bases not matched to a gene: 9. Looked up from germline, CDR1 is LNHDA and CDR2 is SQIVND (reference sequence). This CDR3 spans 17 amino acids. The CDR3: CASSFRGGGANTGELFF. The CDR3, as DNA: TGTGCCAGTAGTTTCCGCGGGGGAGGAGCGAACACCGGGGAGCTGTTTTTT.

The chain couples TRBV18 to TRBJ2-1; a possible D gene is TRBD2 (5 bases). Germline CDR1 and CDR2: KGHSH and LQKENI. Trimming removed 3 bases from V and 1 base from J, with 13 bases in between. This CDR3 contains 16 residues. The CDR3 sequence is CASSPQSGGSYNEQFF. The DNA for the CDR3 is TGTGCCAGCTCACCCCAATCGGGCGGGTCCTACAATGAGCAGTTCTTC.

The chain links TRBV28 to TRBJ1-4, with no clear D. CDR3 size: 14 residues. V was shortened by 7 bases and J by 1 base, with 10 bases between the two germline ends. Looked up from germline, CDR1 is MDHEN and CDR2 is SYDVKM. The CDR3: CASTLSGTNEKLFF. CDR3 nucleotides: TGTGCCAGCACCCTAAGCGGAACTAATGAAAAACTGTTTTTT.

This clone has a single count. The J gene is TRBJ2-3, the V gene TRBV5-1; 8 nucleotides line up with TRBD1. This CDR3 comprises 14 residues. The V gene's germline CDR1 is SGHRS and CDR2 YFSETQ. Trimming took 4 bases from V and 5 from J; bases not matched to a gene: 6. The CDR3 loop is CASSPGTGRDTQYF. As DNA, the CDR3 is TGCGCCAGCAGCCCAGGGACAGGACGAGATACGCAGTATTTT. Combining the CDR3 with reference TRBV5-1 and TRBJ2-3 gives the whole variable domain KAGVTQTPRYLIKTRGQQVTLSCSPISGHRSVSWYQQTPGQGLQFLFEYFSETQRNKGNFPGRFSGRQFSNSRSEMNVSTLELGDSALYLCASSPGTGRDTQYFGPGTRLTVL.

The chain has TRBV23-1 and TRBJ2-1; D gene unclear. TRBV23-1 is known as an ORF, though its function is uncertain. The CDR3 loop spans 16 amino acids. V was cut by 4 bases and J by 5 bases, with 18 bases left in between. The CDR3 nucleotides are TGCGCCAGCAGTCTCCGATTGAGTCCCCCCCACAATGAGCAGTTCTTC. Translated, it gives CASSLRLSPPHNEQFF.

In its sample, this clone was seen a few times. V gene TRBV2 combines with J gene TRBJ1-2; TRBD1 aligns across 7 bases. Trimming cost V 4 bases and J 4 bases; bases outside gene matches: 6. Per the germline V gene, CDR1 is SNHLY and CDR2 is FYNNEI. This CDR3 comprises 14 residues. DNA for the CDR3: TGTGCCAGCAGTGGACAGGGATCGGGCTATGGCTACACCTTC. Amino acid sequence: CASSGQGSGYGYTF.

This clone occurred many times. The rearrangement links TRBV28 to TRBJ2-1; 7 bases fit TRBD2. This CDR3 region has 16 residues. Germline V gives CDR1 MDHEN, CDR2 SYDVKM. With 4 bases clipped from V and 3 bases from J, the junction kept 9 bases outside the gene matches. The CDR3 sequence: CASSSSTSDFYNEQFF. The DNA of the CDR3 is TGTGCCAGCAGTTCCAGCACTAGCGATTTCTACAATGAGCAGTTCTTC.

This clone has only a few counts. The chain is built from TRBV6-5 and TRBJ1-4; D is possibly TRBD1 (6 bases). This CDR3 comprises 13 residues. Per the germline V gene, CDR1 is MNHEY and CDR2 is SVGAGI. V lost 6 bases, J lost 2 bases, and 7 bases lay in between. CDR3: CASRQGTNEKLFF. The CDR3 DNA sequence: TGTGCCAGCAGACAGGGTACTAATGAAAAACTGTTTTTT.

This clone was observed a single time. CDR3 protein: CASSQALPLQAEQFF. The CDR3 region has the DNA TGCGCCAGCAGCCAAGCACTACCCCTTCAAGCCGAGCAGTTCTTC. This chain joins TRBV4-1 and TRBJ2-1; D remains unclear. This CDR3 region has 15 residues. V lost 1 base, J lost 10 bases, and 17 bases lay in between. CDR1 is MGHRA, CDR2 YSYEKL, per germline.

Written as DNA, the CDR3 is TGTGCCACCACAGGGGGCCGGACTGGAAACACCATATATTTT. Its protein product is CATTGGRTGNTIYF. This sequence joins TRBV10-3 and TRBJ1-3; TRBD1 aligns across 9 bases. Trimming removed 10 bases from V and 2 bases from J; junction bases left unmatched: 6. CDR3 length: 14 residues. CDR1 is ENHRY, CDR2 SYGVKD, per germline.

CDR3 sequence: CASTGTGYWQPQHF. CDR3 sequence (DNA): TGTGCCAGCACCGGGACAGGGTACTGGCAGCCCCAGCATTTT. The V call is TRBV6-5, the J call TRBJ1-5; TRBD1 matches 9 bases. V gave up 7 bases and J gave up 7 bases; unmatched junction bases: 8. This CDR3 contains 14 residues. Per germline, CDR1 MNHEY and CDR2 SVGAGI.

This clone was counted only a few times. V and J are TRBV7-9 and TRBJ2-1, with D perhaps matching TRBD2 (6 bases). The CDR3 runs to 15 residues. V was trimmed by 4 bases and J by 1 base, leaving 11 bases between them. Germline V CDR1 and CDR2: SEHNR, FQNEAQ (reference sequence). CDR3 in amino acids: CASSSAGGSYNEQFF. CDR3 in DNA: TGTGCCAGCAGCTCCGCTGGAGGGTCCTACAATGAGCAGTTCTTC.

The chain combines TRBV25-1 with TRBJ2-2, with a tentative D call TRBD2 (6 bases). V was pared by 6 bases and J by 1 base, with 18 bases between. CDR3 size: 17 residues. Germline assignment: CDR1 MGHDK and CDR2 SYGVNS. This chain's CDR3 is CASSSNGGSGNTGELFF. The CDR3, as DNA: TGTGCCAGCAGCTCGAATGGCGGTAGCGGGAACACCGGGGAGCTGTTTTTT.

Written as DNA, the CDR3 is TGTGCCAGCAGCCTGAGGACAGGAGACAGAAACACCATATATTTT. Its protein is CASSLRTGDRNTIYF. J is TRBJ1-3 and V is TRBV7-6, with 7 bases lining up with TRBD1. Germline CDR1 SGHVS, CDR2 FNYEAQ. With V trimmed by 5 bases and J by 5 bases, 9 bases remained unmatched. CDR3 length equals 15 residues.

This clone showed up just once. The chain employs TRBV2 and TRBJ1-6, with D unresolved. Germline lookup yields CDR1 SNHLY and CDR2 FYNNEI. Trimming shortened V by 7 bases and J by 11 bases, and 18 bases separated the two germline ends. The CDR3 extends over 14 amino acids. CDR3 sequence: CASIRDMAFAPLHF. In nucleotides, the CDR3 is TGTGCCAGCATTCGAGACATGGCGTTTGCACCCCTCCACTTT. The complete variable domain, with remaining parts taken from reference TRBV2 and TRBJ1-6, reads EPEVTQTPSHQVTQMGQEVILRCVPISNHLYFYWYRQILGQKVEFLVSFYNNEISEKSEIFDDQFSVERPDGSNFTLKIRSTKLEDSAMYFCASIRDMAFAPLHFGNGTRLTVT.

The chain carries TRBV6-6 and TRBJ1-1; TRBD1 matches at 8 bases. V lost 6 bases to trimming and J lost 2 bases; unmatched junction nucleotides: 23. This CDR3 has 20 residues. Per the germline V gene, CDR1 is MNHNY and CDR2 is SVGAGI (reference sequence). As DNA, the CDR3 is TGTGCCAGCAGCCTCAAAAGGACAGGGAAGGGCCAGGGCCTTAACACTGAAGCTTTCTTT. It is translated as CASSLKRTGKGQGLNTEAFF.

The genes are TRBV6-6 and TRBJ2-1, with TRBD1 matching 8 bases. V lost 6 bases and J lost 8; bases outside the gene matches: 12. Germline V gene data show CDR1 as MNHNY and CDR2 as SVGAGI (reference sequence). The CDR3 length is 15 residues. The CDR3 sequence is CASRPLAGGMDEQFF. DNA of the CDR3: TGTGCCAGCAGGCCCCTGGCAGGGGGCATGGATGAGCAGTTCTTC.

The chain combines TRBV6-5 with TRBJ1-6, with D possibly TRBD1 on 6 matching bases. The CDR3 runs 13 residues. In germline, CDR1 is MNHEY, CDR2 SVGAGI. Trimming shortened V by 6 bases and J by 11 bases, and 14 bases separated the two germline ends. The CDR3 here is CASRGGDWTPLHF. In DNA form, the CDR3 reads TGTGCCAGCAGAGGGGGGGATTGGACACCCCTCCACTTT.